Sequencing of this T cell receptor (beta chain) was carried out in a study of blood T cells in healthy people across ages. Study outcomes and limitations: Getting older went along with TCR beta diversity per million T cells dropping roughly linearly. Both naive CD4+ cell counts and diversity were greater in long-lived donors than in aged donors.

Regarding this clonotype: The antigen is undetermined.

It was with a sample-barcoded 5' primer and a J-beta primer mix that a second PCR of roughly 7 to 12 cycles was run. TCRdb fed the 5' RACE reads into MiXCR, producing one record per CDR3 protein. The table records over a million distinct CDR3 sequences, more than 40% of them present only once. Deletions cut 0 bases from V and 1 base from J, with 4 bases between. CDR3 length equals 14 residues. Germline CDR1 is SGDLS and CDR2 is YYNGEE. There were healthy Caucasian individuals from Russia, aged roughly 6 to 100, serving as donors. Total RNA was isolated from each sample in quantities of at least 5.5 micrograms.

The chain employs TRBV9 and TRBJ2-2; D is undetermined. Sequencing was performed on blood. The receptor was isolated from a woman aged 60-75 years in good health. Here the CDR3 reads CASSVARNTGELFF. The CDR3 bases are TGTGCCAGCAGCGTAGCTAGGAACACCGGGGAGCTGTTTTTT.